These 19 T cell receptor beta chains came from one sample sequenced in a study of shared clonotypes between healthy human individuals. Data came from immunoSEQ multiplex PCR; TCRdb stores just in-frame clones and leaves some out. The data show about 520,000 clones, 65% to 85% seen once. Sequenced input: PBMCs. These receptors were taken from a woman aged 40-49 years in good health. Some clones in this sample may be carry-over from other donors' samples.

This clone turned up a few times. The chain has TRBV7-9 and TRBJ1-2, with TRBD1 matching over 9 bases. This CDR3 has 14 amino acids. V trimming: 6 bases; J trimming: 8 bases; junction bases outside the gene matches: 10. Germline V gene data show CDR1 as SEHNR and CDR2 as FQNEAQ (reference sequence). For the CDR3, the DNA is TGTGCCAGCAGTCGTAGCGGGACAGGGAGCGGCTACACCTTC. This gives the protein CASSRSGTGSGYTF. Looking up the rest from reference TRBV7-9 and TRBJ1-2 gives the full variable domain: DTGVSQNPRHKITKRGQNVTFRCDPISEHNRLYWYRQTLGQGPEFLTYFQNEAQLEKSRLLSDRFSAERPKGSFSTLEIQRTEQGDSAMYLCASSRSGTGSGYTFGSGTRLTVV.

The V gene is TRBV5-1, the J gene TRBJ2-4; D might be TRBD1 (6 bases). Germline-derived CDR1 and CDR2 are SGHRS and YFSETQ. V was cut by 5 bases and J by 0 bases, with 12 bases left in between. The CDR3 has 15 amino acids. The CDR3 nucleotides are TGCGCCAGCAGTACCGGGACACGAGCCAAAAACATTCAGTACTTC. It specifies CASSTGTRAKNIQYF.

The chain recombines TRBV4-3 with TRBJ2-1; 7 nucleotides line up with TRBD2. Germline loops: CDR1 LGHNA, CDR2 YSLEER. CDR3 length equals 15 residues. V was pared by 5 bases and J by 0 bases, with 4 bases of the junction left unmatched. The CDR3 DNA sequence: TGCGCCAGCAGCGGGCGGGGGAGCTCCTACAATGAGCAGTTCTTC. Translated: CASSGRGSSYNEQFF.

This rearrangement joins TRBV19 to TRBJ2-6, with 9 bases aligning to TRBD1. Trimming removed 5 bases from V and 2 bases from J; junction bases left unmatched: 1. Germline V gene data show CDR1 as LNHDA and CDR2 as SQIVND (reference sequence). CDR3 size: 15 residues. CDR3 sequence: CASSRTGAGANVLTF. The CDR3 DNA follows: TGTGCCAGTAGTCGGACAGGGGCTGGGGCCAACGTCCTGACTTTC.

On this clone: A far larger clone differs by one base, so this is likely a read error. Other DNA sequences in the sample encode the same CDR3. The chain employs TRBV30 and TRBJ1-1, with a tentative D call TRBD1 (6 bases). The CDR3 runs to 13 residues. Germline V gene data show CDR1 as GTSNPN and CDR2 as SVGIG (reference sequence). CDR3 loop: CAWSRTAGTEALF. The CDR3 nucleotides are TGTGCCTGGTCCCGGACAGCTGGGACTGAAGCTCTCTTT.

CDR3 sequence (DNA): TGTGCCTGGAGTGTCGGACACACCTATGGCTACACCTTC. This gives the protein CAWSVGHTYGYTF. The V gene is TRBV30, the J gene TRBJ1-2; a possible D gene is TRBD1 (5 bases). V lost 0 bases, J lost 4 bases, and 9 bases lay in between. The CDR3 consists of 13 residues. From germline, CDR1 is GTSNPN and CDR2 SVGIG (reference sequence).

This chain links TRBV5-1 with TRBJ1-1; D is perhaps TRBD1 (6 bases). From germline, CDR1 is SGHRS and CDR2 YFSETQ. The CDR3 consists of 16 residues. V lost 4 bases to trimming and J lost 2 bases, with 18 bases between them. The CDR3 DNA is TGCGCCAGCAGCCCAAACAGGGTACGGGGCAACACTGAAGCTTTCTTT. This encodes CASSPNRVRGNTEAFF.

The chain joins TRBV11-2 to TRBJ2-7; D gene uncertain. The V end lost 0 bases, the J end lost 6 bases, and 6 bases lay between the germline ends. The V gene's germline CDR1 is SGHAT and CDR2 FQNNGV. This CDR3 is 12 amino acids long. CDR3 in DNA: TGTGCCAGCAGCTTAGATCTTAGCGAGCAGTACTTC. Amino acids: CASSLDLSEQYF.

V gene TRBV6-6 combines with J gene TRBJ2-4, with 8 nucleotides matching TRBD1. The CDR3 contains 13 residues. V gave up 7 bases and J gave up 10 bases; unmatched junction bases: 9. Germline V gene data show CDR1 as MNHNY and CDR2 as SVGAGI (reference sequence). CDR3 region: CASKLPQGAIQYF. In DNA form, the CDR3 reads TGTGCCAGCAAACTACCCCAGGGGGCGATTCAGTACTTC.

CDR3 nucleotides: TGTGCCAGTAGTATTCGGCAGGGACCTCGGGGCAATCAGCCCCAGCATTTT. Its translation is CASSIRQGPRGNQPQHF. This rearrangement joins TRBV19 to TRBJ1-5, with D possibly being TRBD1 (5 bases). V was cut by 3 bases and J by 2 bases, with 17 bases left in between. Germline values: CDR1 LNHDA, CDR2 SQIVND (reference sequence). The CDR3 totals 17 residues.

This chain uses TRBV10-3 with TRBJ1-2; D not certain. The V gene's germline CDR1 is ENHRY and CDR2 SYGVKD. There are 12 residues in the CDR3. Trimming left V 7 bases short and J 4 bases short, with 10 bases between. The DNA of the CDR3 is TGTGCCATCACCCAAGACGGCTATGGCTACACCTTC. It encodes CAITQDGYGYTF.

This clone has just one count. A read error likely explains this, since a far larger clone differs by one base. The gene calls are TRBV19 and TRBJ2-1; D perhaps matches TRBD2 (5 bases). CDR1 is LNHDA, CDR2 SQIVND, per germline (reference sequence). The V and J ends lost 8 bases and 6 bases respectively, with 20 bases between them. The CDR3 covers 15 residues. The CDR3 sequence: CASGTGLSWGNEQFF. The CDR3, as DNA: TGTGCCAGTGGTACCGGACTGTCCTGGGGCAATGAGCAGTTCTTC.

The DNA of the CDR3 is TGTGCCAGCAGTGAAGTCGCTTTTTCGGGTCCGGGCTACACCTTC. Translated, it gives CASSEVAFSGPGYTF. This chain uses TRBV6-1 with TRBJ1-2, with D uncertain. Germline CDR1 reads MNHNS; CDR2 reads SASEGT. This CDR3 is 15 amino acids long. V lost 1 base and J lost 8, with 17 bases in between.

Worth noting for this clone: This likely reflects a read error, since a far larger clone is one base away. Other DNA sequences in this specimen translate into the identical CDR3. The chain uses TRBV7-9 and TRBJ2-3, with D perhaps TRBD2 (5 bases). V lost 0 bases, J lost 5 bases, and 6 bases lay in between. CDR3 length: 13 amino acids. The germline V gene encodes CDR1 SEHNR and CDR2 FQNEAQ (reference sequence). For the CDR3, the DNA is TGTGCCAGCAGCTTAGCTGGAGGAGATACGCAGTATTTT. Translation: CASSLAGGDTQYF. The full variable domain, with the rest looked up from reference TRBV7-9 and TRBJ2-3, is DTGVSQNPRHKITKRGQNVTFRCDPISEHNRLYWYRQTLGQGPEFLTYFQNEAQLEKSRLLSDRFSAERPKGSFSTLEIQRTEQGDSAMYLCASSLAGGDTQYFGPGTRLTVL.

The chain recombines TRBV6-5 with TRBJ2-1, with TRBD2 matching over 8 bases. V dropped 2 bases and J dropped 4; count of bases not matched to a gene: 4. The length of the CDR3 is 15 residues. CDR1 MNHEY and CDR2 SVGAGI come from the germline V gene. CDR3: CASSYETSDYNEQFF. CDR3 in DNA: TGTGCCAGCAGTTACGAGACTAGCGATTACAATGAGCAGTTCTTC.

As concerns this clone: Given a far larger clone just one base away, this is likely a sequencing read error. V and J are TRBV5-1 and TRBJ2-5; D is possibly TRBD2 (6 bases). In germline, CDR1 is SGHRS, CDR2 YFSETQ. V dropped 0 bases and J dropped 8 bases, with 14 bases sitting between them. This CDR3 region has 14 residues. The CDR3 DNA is TGCGCCAGCAGCTTGGGGTCGGGCGGGGATACCCAGTACTTC. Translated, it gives CASSLGSGGDTQYF.

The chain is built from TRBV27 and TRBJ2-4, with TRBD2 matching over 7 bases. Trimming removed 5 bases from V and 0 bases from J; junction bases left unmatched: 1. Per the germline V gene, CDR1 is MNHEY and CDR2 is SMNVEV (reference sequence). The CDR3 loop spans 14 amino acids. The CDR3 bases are TGTGCCAGCAGTGGGAGGGTAGCCAAAAACATTCAGTACTTC. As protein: CASSGRVAKNIQYF.

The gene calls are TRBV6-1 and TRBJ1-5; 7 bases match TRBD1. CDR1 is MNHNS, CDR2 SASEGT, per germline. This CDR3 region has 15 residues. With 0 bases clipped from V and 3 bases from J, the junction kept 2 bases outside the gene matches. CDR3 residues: CASSEARGPNQPQHF. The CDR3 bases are TGTGCCAGCAGTGAAGCAAGGGGGCCCAATCAGCCCCAGCATTTT.

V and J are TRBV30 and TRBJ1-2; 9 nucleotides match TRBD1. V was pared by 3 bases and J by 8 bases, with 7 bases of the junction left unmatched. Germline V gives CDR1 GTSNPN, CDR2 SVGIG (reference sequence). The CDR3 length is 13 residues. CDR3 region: CAWRPTGGGGYTF. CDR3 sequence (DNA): TGTGCCTGGAGACCTACAGGGGGCGGCGGCTACACCTTC.